The TCR beta chain under discussion was sequenced for a study of blood T cell repertoires in COVID-19. Study context: Material from acute and convalescent COVID-19 was sourced from the United States, Italy and Spain. PBMCs, B-cell-depleted T cells, or T cells were the source of the cDNA or gDNA that made up the material.

J was trimmed by 4 bases and V by 1 base; bases with no gene match: 5. Germline CDR1 WSHSY, CDR2 SAAADI. The CDR3 contains 15 residues. In the study's own analysis: Reference gene primer amplification in the assay estimated nucleated cell counts. TCRdb's copy holds only in-frame clones and misses some; the assay was immunoSEQ multiplex PCR. The V and J calls and clone size come from that table; D and trimming were worked out from the DNA. Of about 27,000 clones in the sample, over 75% were seen once. The TCR was taken from a woman aged 50 to 60 with active COVID-19. The V and J genes are TRBV10-2 and TRBJ1-1; TRBD1 aligns across 8 bases. Sequenced material: peripheral blood. The DNA for the CDR3 is TGCGCCAGCAGTGAGTACAGGGGGTTGGGCACTGAAGCTTTCTTT. Protein product: CASSEYRGLGTEAFF.